This T cell receptor (beta chain) was captured in a study of blood T cells in healthy people across ages. Whole-study findings and limits: Long-lived donors carried more naive CD4+ cells and greater diversity than aged donors. Diversity of TCR beta per million T cells declined in a roughly linear way with age.

This clonotype was observed a handful of times. Its antigen is unknown. Germline V gene data show CDR1 as LGHNA and CDR2 as YSLEER. The CDR3 is 14 residues long. The V end lost 4 bases, the J end lost 2 bases, and 9 bases lay between the germline ends. The second PCR ran roughly 7 to 12 cycles with a sample-barcoded 5' primer and J-beta primers. TCRdb fed the 5' RACE reads into MiXCR, producing one record per CDR3 protein. The sample shows hundreds of thousands of distinct CDR3 sequences, approximately 25% of them seen only once. These sequences were also reported in another study, on T cells of mothers and their children. That report adds: The authors used all extracted RNA for cDNA synthesis, at about 1.6 ug per 15 ul.

The gene calls are TRBV4-3 and TRBJ2-1; D call uncertain. The sequencing input was blood. The clonotype was recovered from a boy between 10 and 17 years old in good health. The CDR3 loop reads CASSPSLAYNEQFF. In nucleotides, the CDR3 is TGCGCCAGCAGCCCCTCTTTGGCCTACAATGAGCAGTTCTTC.